This is a list of T cell receptor beta chains from one sample in a study of blood T cells in healthy people across ages. MiXCR, applied by TCRdb to the 5' RACE reads, yields one record per CDR3 protein. The repertoire has fewer than 800,000 distinct CDR3 sequences, 20% to 25% of them found once; the top ten carry 9.4%. These data also featured in a second study, about T cells of mothers and their children.

Sequencing was carried out using blood. These receptors all come from a boy younger than 18 in good health. The CDR3 runs from the conserved cysteine through the conserved F or W. A D gene is named only where the DNA matches it firmly. Size tells how often a clone was seen (once, few, many) or the class of an expanded clone, and some rows leave it out.

CDR3: CASGLVHSRGGSYEAFF
DNA: TGTGCTAGTGGTTTGGTACATTCAAGGGGCGGTTCGTATGAAGCTTTCTTT
D: NA
V: TRBV12-5
J: TRBJ1-1
size: few

CDR3: CASSLPARSAGPYQETQYF
DNA: TGTGCCAGCAGCCTCCCTGCCCGGTCAGCCGGGCCATACCAAGAGACCCAGTACTTC
D: NA
V: TRBV7-2
J: TRBJ2-5
size: NA

CDR3: CASSQEPVQTLNEKLFF
DNA: TGCGCCAGCAGCCAGGAACCGGTACAGACCCTTAATGAAAAACTGTTTTTT
D: NA
V: TRBV4-1
J: TRBJ1-4
size: few

CDR3: CASSLGRYQETQYF
DNA: TGTGCCAGTAGCTTAGGCAGATACCAAGAGACCCAGTACTTC
D: NA
V: TRBV7-2
J: TRBJ2-5
size: NA

CDR3: CASSPTGTSRQETQYF
DNA: TGCGCCAGCAGCCCCACAGGGACTAGTAGGCAAGAGACCCAGTACTTC
D: TRBD2
V: TRBV5-1
J: TRBJ2-5
size: many

CDR3: CASSLGRSETDTQYF
DNA: TGTGCCAGCAGCTTAGGACGTTCAGAAACAGATACGCAGTATTTT
D: NA
V: TRBV7-9
J: TRBJ2-3
size: NA

CDR3: CASSALGPTTGTDTQYF
DNA: TGTGCCAGCAGTGCACTCGGACCGACCACTGGGACAGATACGCAGTATTTT
D: NA
V: TRBV28
J: TRBJ2-3
size: few

CDR3: CSVATTEETQYF
DNA: TGCAGCGTTGCGACGACTGAAGAGACCCAGTACTTC
D: NA
V: TRBV29-1
J: TRBJ2-5
size: few

CDR3: CATSTQGGSGANVLTF
DNA: TGTGCCACCAGCACTCAGGGGGGCTCTGGGGCCAACGTCCTGACTTTC
D: NA
V: TRBV15
J: TRBJ2-6
size: few

CDR3: CASRPPQGVAKNIQYF
DNA: TGTGCCAGCAGGCCCCCCCAGGGGGTAGCCAAAAACATTCAGTACTTC
D: TRBD1
V: TRBV28
J: TRBJ2-4
size: few

CDR3: CASSLVRGGEKLFF
DNA: TGTGCCAGCAGCTTAGTCCGGGGTGGAGAAAAACTGTTTTTT
D: NA
V: TRBV7-6
J: TRBJ1-4
size: few